This TCR beta chain originates from a study of blood T cell repertoires in COVID-19. Recruited during active infection, patients (from Seattle) were subsequently followed longitudinally. The repertoire was sequenced with immunoSEQ multiplex PCR; TCRdb's copy has only in-frame clones and lacks some. The sample carries around 63,000 clones, roughly 83% recorded once. The CDR3 runs to 20 residues. V lost 4 bases to trimming and J lost 1 base; unmatched junction nucleotides: 16. Germline CDR1 SGHRS, CDR2 YFSETQ. This clonotype was sampled from a man aged 55 to 69 with COVID-19, enrolled during active disease. The chain links TRBV5-1 to TRBJ2-1; 11 positions agree with TRBD2. The sequenced material came from peripheral blood. The CDR3 nucleotides read TGCGCCAGCAGCACCGGCTATTTTAGCGGGAGGGCCTCTTCCTACAATGAGCAGTTCTTC. Protein product: CASSTGYFSGRASSYNEQFF.